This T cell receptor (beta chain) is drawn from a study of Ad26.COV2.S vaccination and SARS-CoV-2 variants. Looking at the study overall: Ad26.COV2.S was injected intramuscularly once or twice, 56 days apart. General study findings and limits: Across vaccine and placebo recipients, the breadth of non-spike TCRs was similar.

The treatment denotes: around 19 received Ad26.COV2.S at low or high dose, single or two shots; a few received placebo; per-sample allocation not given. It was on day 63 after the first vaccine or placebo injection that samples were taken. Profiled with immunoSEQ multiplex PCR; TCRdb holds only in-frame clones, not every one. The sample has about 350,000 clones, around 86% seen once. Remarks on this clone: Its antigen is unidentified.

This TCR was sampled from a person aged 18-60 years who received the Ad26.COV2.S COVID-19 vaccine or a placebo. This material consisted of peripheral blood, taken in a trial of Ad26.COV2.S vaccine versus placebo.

The DNA of the CDR3 is TGCGCCAGCAGCCAAGCGACGAGGGACACTGAAGCTTTCTTT. Its protein product is CASSQATRDTEAFF. The rearrangement uses TRBV4-3 and TRBJ1-1, with D hard to call. Germline CDR1 LGHNA, CDR2 YSLEER. Deletions cut 1 base from V and 3 bases from J, with 9 bases between. There are 14 residues in the CDR3.